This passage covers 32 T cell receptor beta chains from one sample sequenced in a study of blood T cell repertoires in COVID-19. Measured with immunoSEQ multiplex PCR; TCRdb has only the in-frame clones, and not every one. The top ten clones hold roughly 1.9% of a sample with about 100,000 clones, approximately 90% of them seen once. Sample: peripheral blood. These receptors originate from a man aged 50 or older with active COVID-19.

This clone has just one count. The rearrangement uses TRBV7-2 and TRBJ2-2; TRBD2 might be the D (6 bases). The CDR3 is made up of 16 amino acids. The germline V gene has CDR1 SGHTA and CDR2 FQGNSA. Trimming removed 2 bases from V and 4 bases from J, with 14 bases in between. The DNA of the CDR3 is TGTGCCAGCAGCTTATTTGGCGGGACCATCACCGGGGAGCTGTTTTTT. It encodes CASSLFGGTITGELFF.

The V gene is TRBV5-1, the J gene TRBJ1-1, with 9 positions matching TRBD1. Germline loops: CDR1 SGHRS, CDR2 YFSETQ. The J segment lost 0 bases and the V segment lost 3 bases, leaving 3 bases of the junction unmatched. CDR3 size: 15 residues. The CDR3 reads CASSWGTGMNTEAFF. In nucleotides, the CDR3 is TGCGCCAGCAGCTGGGGGACAGGGATGAACACTGAAGCTTTCTTT.

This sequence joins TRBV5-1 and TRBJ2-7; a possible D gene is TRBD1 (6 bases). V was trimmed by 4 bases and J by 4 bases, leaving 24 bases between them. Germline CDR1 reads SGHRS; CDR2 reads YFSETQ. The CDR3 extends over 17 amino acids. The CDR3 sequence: CASSPLGSSGTPYEQYF. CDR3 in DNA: TGCGCCAGCAGCCCGCTTGGTTCTTCGGGGACACCATACGAGCAGTACTTC.

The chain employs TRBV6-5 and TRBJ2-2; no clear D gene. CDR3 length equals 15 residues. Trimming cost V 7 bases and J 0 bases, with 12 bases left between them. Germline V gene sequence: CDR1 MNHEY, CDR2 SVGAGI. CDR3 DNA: TGTGCCAGCATTGCAGGCTACACGAACACCGGGGAGCTGTTTTTT. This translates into CASIAGYTNTGELFF.

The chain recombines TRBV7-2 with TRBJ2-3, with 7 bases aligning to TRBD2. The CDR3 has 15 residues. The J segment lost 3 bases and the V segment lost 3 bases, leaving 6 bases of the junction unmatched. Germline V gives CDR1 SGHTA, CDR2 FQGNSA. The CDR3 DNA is TGTGCCAGCAGCTTCGGGAACGGGAGGACAGATACGCAGTATTTT. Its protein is CASSFGNGRTDTQYF. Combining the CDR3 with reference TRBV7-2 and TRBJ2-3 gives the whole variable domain GAGVSQSPSNKVTEKGKDVELRCDPISGHTALYWYRQSLGQGLEFLIYFQGNSAPDKSGLPSDRFSAERTGGSVSTLTIQRTQQEDSAVYLCASSFGNGRTDTQYFGPGTRLTVL.

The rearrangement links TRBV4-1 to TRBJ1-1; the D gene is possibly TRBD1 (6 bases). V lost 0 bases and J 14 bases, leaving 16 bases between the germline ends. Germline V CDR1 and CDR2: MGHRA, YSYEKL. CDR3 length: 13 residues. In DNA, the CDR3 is TGCGCCAGCAGCCAAGAGGGGGCACATAGTCGCTTCTTT. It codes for CASSQEGAHSRFF.

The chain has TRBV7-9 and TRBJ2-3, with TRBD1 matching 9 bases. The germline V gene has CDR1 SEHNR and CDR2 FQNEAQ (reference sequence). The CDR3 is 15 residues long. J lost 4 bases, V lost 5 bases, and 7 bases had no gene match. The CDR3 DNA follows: TGTGCCAGCAGCGACACCGGGACAGGGTCAGATACGCAGTATTTT. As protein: CASSDTGTGSDTQYF.

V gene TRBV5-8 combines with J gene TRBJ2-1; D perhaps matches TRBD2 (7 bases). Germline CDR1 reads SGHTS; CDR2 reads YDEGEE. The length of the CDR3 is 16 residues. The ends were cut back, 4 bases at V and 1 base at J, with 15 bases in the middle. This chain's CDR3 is CASSGYRGGSYNEQFF. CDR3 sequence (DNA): TGTGCCAGCAGCGGCTATAGGGGGGGGTCCTACAATGAGCAGTTCTTC.

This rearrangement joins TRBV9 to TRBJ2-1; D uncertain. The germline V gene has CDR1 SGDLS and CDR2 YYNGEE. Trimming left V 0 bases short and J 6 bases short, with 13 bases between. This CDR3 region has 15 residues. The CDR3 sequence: CASSVGLVESNEQFF. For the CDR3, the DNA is TGTGCCAGCAGCGTAGGGCTAGTGGAAAGCAATGAGCAGTTCTTC.

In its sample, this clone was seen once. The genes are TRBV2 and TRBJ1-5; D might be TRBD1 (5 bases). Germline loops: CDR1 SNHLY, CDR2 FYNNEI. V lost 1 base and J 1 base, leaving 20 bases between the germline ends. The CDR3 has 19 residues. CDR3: CASSEEGRVSGGSNQPQHF. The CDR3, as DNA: TGTGCCAGCAGTGAAGAGGGGCGGGTGAGCGGGGGGAGCAATCAGCCCCAGCATTTT.

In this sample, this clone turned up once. CDR3 sequence reads: CASSGSGDPNNSPLHF. CDR3 nucleotides: TGTGCCAGCAGCGGATCGGGAGACCCTAATAATTCACCCCTCCACTTT. This chain joins TRBV9 and TRBJ1-6, with unresolved D. V lost 3 bases and J lost 5, with 15 bases in between. The CDR3 is 16 amino acids. The germline CDR1 and CDR2 sequences are SGDLS and YYNGEE.

CDR3 nucleotide sequence: TGTGCCAGTAGTCTCAACAGGGCGGATGACTATGGCTACACCTTC. Protein product: CASSLNRADDYGYTF. The chain uses TRBV19 and TRBJ1-2; tentatively, D is TRBD1 (6 bases). The CDR3 extends over 15 amino acids. V was shortened by 5 bases and J by 3 bases, with 16 bases between the two germline ends. CDR1 and CDR2 (germline): LNHDA, SQIVND (reference sequence).

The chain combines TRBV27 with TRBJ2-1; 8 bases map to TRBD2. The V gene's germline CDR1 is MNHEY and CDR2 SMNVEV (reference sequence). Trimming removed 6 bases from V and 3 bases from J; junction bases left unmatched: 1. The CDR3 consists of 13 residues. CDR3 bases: TGTGCCAGCAGGGGACTAGACTACAATGAGCAGTTCTTC. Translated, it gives CASRGLDYNEQFF.

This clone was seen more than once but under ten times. The CDR3 nucleotides read TGCGCCAGCAGCCGCACCGGGACAGTTAATGAAAAACTGTTTTTT. Amino acid sequence: CASSRTGTVNEKLFF. This sequence joins TRBV4-1 and TRBJ1-4, with TRBD1 matching 7 bases. The V segment lost 4 bases and the J segment 4 bases; nucleotides outside the gene matches: 6. Per germline, CDR1 MGHRA and CDR2 YSYEKL. The CDR3 extends over 15 amino acids.

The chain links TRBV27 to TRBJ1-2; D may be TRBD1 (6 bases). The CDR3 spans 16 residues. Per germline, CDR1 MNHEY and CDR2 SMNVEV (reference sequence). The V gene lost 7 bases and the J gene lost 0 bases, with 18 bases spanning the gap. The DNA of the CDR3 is TGTGCCAGCAAAAGGTCTGGGACACAAGCTAACTATGGCTACACCTTC. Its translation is CASKRSGTQANYGYTF.

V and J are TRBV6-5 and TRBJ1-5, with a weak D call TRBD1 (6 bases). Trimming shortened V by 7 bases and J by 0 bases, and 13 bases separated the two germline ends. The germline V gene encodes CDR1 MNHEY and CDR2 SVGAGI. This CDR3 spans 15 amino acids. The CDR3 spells CASTPRGGSNQPQHF. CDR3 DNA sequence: TGTGCCAGCACCCCCAGGGGCGGTAGCAATCAGCCCCAGCATTTT.

CDR3 amino acids: CASSIRTGTNSPLHF. The CDR3 DNA is TGCGCCAGCAGCATTAGGACAGGGACTAATTCACCCCTCCACTTT. The V call is TRBV5-1, the J call TRBJ1-6, with TRBD1 matching over 8 bases. The junction had 6 bases not matched to a gene; V was cut back by 4 bases and J by 6 bases. The CDR3 has 15 amino acids. Germline V gene data show CDR1 as SGHRS and CDR2 as YFSETQ.

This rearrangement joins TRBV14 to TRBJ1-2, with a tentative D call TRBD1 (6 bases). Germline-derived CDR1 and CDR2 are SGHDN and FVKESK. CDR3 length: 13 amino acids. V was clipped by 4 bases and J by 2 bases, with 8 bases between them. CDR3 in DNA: TGTGCCAGCAGCCCCGGACAGAACTATGGCTACACCTTC. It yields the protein CASSPGQNYGYTF.

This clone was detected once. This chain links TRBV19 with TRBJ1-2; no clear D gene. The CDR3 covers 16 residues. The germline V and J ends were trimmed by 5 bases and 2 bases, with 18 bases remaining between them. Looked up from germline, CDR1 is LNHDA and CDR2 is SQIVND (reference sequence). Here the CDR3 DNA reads TGTGCCAGTAGTTCCCTAGAAGAGGGCCGAAACTATGGCTACACCTTC. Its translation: CASSSLEEGRNYGYTF. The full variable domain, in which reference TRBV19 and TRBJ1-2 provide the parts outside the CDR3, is DGGITQSPKYLFRKEGQNVTLSCEQNLNHDAMYWYRQDPGQGLRLIYYSQIVNDFQKGDIAEGYSVSREKKESFPLTVTSAQKNPTAFYLCASSSLEEGRNYGYTFGSGTRLTVV.

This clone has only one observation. CDR3 region: CANFRGQSNYGYTF. CDR3 bases: TGTGCCAATTTTAGGGGACAGTCTAACTATGGCTACACCTTC. The chain joins TRBV19 to TRBJ1-2; TRBD1 matches 7 bases. The CDR3 consists of 14 residues. Germline-derived CDR1 and CDR2 are LNHDA and SQIVND (reference sequence). V dropped 10 bases and J dropped 0; count of bases not matched to a gene: 8.

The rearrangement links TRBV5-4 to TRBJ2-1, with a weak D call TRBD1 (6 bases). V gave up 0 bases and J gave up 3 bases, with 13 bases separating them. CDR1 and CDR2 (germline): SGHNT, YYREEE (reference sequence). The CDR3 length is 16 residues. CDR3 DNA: TGTGCCAGCAGCTTGGCCGAACAGGGTTACTACAATGAGCAGTTCTTC. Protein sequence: CASSLAEQGYYNEQFF.

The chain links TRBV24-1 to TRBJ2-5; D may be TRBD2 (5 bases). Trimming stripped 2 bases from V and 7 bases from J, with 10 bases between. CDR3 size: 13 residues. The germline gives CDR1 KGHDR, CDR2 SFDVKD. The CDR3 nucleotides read TGTGCCACCAGTGATTCGGGGAGCGGGACCCAGTACTTC. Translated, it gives CATSDSGSGTQYF.

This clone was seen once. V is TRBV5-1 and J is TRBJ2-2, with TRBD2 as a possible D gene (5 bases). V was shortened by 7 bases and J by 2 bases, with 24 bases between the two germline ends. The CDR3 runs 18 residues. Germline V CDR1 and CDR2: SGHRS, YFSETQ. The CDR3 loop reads CASPLPCKRTENTGELFF. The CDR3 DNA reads TGCGCCAGCCCCCTCCCATGTAAGCGGACGGAAAACACCGGGGAGCTGTTTTTT.

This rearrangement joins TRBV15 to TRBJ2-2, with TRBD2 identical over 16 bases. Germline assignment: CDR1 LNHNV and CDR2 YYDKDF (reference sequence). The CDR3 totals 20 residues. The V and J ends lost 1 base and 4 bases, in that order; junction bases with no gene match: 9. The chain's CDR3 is CATSRVPGLAGGYGTGELFF. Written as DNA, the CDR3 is TGTGCCACCAGCAGAGTACCGGGACTAGCGGGAGGGTATGGCACCGGGGAGCTGTTTTTT.

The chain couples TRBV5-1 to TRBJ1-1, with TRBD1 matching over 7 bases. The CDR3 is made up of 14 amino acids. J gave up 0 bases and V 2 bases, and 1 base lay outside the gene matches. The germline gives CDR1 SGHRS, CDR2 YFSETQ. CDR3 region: CASSLGTVNTEAFF. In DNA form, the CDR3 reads TGCGCCAGCAGCTTAGGGACAGTGAACACTGAAGCTTTCTTT.

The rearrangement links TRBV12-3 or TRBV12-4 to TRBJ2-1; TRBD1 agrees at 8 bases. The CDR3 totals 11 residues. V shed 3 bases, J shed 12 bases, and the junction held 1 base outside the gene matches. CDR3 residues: CASSFGQGQFF. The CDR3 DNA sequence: TGTGCCAGCAGTTTTGGACAGGGGCAGTTCTTC.

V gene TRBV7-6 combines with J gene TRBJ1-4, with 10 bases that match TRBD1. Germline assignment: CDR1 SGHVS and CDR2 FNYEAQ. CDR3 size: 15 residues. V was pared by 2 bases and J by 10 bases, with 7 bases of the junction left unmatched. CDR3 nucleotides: TGTGCCAGCAGCTTACAGGACAGGGGGACAGGAAAACTGTTTTTT. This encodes CASSLQDRGTGKLFF.

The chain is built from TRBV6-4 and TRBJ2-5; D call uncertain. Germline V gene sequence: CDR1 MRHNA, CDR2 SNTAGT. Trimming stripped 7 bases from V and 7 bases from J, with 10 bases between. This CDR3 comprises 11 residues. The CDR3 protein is CASTRSGTQYF. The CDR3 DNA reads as TGTGCCAGCACACGCTCGGGGACCCAGTACTTC.

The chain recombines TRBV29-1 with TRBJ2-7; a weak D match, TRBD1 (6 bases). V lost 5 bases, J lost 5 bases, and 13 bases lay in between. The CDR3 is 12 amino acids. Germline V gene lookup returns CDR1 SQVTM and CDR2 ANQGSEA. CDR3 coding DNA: TGCAGCGTTCTGGGGGCATCCCACGAGCAGTACTTC. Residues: CSVLGASHEQYF.

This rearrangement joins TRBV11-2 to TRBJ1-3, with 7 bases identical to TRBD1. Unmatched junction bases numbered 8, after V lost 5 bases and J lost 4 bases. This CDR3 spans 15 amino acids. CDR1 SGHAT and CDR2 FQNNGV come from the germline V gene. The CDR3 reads CASSPQGVSGNTIYF. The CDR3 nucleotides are TGTGCCAGCAGCCCTCAGGGGGTCTCCGGAAACACCATATATTTT. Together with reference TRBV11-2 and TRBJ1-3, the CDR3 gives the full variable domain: EAGVAQSPRYKIIEKRQSVAFWCNPISGHATLYWYQQILGQGPKLLIQFQNNGVVDDSQLPKDRFSAERLKGVDSTLKIQPAKLEDSAVYLCASSPQGVSGNTIYFGEGSWLTVV.

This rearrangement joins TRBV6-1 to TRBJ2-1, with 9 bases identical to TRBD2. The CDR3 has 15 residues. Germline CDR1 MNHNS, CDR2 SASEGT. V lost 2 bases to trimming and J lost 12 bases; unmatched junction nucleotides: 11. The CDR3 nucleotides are TGTGCCAGCAGTGAAAGGGCTAGCGGGACCCTGGCGCAGTTCTTC. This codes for CASSERASGTLAQFF.

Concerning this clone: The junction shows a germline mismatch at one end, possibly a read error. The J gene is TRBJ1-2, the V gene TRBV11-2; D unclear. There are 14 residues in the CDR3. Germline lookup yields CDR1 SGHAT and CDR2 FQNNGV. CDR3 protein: CVSSLDMRNYGYTF. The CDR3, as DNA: TGTGTCAGCAGCTTAGATATGAGGAACTATGGCTACACCTTC.